This T cell receptor beta chain stems from a study of CXCR3-negative and CXCR3-positive naive CD8 T cells. Study in general: Cumulative TRB read yield was about 140 million, averaging about 1.5 +/- 0.3 million per library.

On this clonotype itself: Its antigen is currently unknown.

CDR3 length equals 15 residues. Germline-derived CDR1 and CDR2 are SGHDN and FVKESK. The naive CD8+ gate required CD45RO-CCR7+CD27+CD95- phenotype. Preparation of TRB cDNA libraries relied on 5' RACE carrying UMI labels. TCRdb re-analyzed the 5' RACE reads; it lists each CDR3 protein once, without DNA. This specimen shows more than 70,000 distinct CDR3 sequences; the ten leading clones hold approximately 0.58%. The study's findings and limits: A higher hydrophobicity marked the TRB CDR3s of CXCR3-positive naive cells versus CXCR3-negative naive cells.

What was sequenced was naive CXCR3+ CD8+ T cells from blood. As for subset: CD45RO-CCR7+CD27+CD95- naive CD8+ T cells expressing CXCR3 (TNR3+). The source of this sequence is a human donor in good health. Some clones in this sample may be carry-over from other donors' samples. This chain uses TRBV14 with TRBJ1-4; there is no DNA to check the TCRdb D call of TRBD1. The CDR3: CASSPWDTPSSKLFF.